This T cell receptor beta chain was recorded in a study of T cells after yellow fever vaccination. Study context: The fractions with low cell numbers were processed using SMART-Seq v4 Ultra Low Input.

The study made its TCR cDNA through 5'RACE template switching. That step introduced a universal primer site along with UMIs. TCRdb recomputed calls from the 5' RACE reads with MiXCR, one row per CDR3 protein. The sample yields about 360,000 distinct CDR3 sequences, around 6.5% seen once. Trimming stripped 0 bases from V and 8 bases from J, with 21 bases between. Germline V gene data show CDR1 as DFQATT and CDR2 as SNEGSKA (reference sequence). This CDR3 comprises 16 residues. This sequence joins TRBV20-1 and TRBJ2-3; no clear D gene. The input for sequencing was PBMCs, taken 5 days after the yellow fever booster vaccination. The sequence came from a young man who received the YFV17D yellow fever vaccine. The CDR3 DNA is TGCAGTGCTAGAGATCGGGCCCGGAGAGGTCCACGTACGCAGTATTTT. It yields the protein CSARDRARRGPRTQYF.